This TCR beta chain was recorded in a study of cytomegalovirus exposure and HLA in healthy donors. The PCR ran on 60 Vbeta and 13 Jbeta primers. Assay used: immunoSEQ multiplex PCR; TCRdb lists only in-frame clones, some missing. The table records some 150,000 clones, around 83% of them present only once. Concerning this clone: As yet, its antigen is unknown.

Study-level points and caveats: The authors later found HLA-associated TCR beta chains more clonally expanded than equally common others.

Germline CDR1 MDHEN, CDR2 SYDVKM. This CDR3 has 17 amino acids. V was clipped by 3 bases and J by 0 bases, with 17 bases between them. Sequencing was carried out using PBMCs. The source is a young woman in good health and CMV-seronegative. The chain employs TRBV28 and TRBJ1-1; no clear D gene. DNA of the CDR3: TGTGCCAGCAGTTTTACCCGCCCGGGTTCAATGAACACTGAAGCTTTCTTT. Its protein product is CASSFTRPGSMNTEAFF.